This TCR beta chain appears in the sequencing data of a study of T cell repertoires in cytomegalovirus infection. Study context: Matching HLA type, along with CMV infection, was indicated by public TCR beta signatures. Whole-study findings and limits: The ex vivo response showed dominance by HLA-C-restricted CMV-specific TCR beta clonotypes.

To note about this clonotype: The antigen is undetermined.

Germline-derived CDR1 and CDR2 are MNHNS and SASEGT. CDR3 length equals 14 residues. Trimming removed 5 bases from V and 10 bases from J; junction bases left unmatched: 5. In TCRdb, the reads were re-called with MiXCR into one record per CDR3 protein. This table holds about 340,000 distinct CDR3 sequences, approximately 32% found once. This rearrangement joins TRBV6-1 to TRBJ2-1, with TRBD2 matching over 13 bases. The material was cultured PBMCs, obtained from culture after CMV antigen stimulation. The clonotype was recovered from a human donor in good health (CMV status not recorded). Some clones in this sample may be carry-over from other donors' samples. The CDR3, as DNA: TGTGCCAGCAGTAAAACGGGACTAGCGGGGGAGCAGTTCTTC. It codes for CASSKTGLAGEQFF.